These T cell receptor beta chains were read from a single sample in a study of CD8 T cells in ankylosing spondylitis. TCRdb reprocessed the 5' RACE reads via MiXCR and lists one record per CDR3 protein. The data hold hundreds of thousands of distinct CDR3 sequences, with about 11% observed a single time. Sequenced input: blood, either unsorted or a sorted T cell fraction (not recorded which). Receptors were obtained from a male donor with ankylosing spondylitis. The CDR3 runs from the conserved cysteine through the conserved F or W. A D gene is named only where the DNA matches it firmly. Part of the rows lack a size; the others show once, few, many or a class for expanded clones.

-,TRBV6-5,TRBJ1-6,-,TGTGCCAGCAGTTACGATGGGGGTTCCTATAATTCACCCCTCCACTTT,CASSYDGGSYNSPLHF
few,TRBV27,TRBJ1-5,TRBD1,TGTGCCAGCAGTTATTACCCGATGACAGGGGGCAATCAGCCCCAGCATTTT,CASSYYPMTGGNQPQHF
-,TRBV10-3,TRBJ2-2,TRBD1,TGTGCCACCCAATCGGGGACAGCGAACACCGGGGAGCTGTTTTTT,CATQSGTANTGELFF
-,TRBV20-1,TRBJ2-7,-,TGCAGTGCTAGTAGCGCAAAGCCCTACGAGCAGTACTTC,CSASSAKPYEQYF
few,TRBV6-1,TRBJ2-3,TRBD1,TGTGCCAGCAGTAGCAAGGGGGCACGCACAGATACGCAGTATTTT,CASSSKGARTDTQYF
few,TRBV20-1,TRBJ1-1,TRBD1,TGCAGTGCCCGGACAGGCGTTGGACCTGAAGCTTTCTTT,CSARTGVGPEAFF
few,TRBV2,TRBJ2-7,-,TGTGCCAGCAGTGGACCCCCGGGACGCAGCTCCTACGAGCAGTACTTC,CASSGPPGRSSYEQYF
many,TRBV20-1,TRBJ2-4,-,TGCAGTGCTAGGTGGATGCGAAACATTCAGTACTTC,CSARWMRNIQYF
once,TRBV7-3,TRBJ2-2,-,TGTGCCAGCAGCTCTTCGGGTACCGGGGAGCTGTTTTTT,CASSSSGTGELFF
many,TRBV5-6,TRBJ2-5,TRBD1,TGTGCCAGCAGCCAAGGGACAGGGGGCTTAGAGACCCAGTACTTC,CASSQGTGGLETQYF
-,TRBV18,TRBJ2-3,-,TGTGCCAGCTCACCGTGGGGATCCCAGGGTGCGGATACGCAGTATTTT,CASSPWGSQGADTQYF
few,TRBV20-1,TRBJ1-4,-,TGCAGTGCTAGTGAGAGGGAGGCATTGAAAGAAAAACTGTTTTTT,CSASEREALKEKLFF
few,TRBV27,TRBJ2-7,-,TGTGCCAGCAGTTTACGAGCCCGGTACGAGGGATCCTACGAGCAGTACTTC,CASSLRARYEGSYEQYF
many,TRBV29-1,TRBJ2-5,-,TGCAGCGTTGAAGCATCGGCTTCGGAGACCCAGTACTTC,CSVEASASETQYF
-,TRBV5-1,TRBJ1-3,-,TGCGCCAGCAGCTTGGGACCATTCTCTGGAAACACCATATATTTT,CASSLGPFSGNTIYF
many,TRBV7-2,TRBJ2-7,TRBD2,TGTGCCAGCAGCTTTCTAGCGGGCCTCACCTACGAGCAGTACTTC,CASSFLAGLTYEQYF
few,TRBV27,TRBJ2-7,-,TGTGCCAGCACCCTGACAGGGACTCTAATATACGAGCAGTACTTC,CASTLTGTLIYEQYF